The 9 T cell receptor beta chains below were found in one sample sequenced in a study of cytomegalovirus exposure and HLA in healthy donors. The PCR ran on 60 Vbeta and 13 Jbeta primers. Repertoires were generated with immunoSEQ multiplex PCR, while TCRdb's copy carries only in-frame clones and drops some. The repertoire includes around 110,000 clones, 79% of them detected once, and over 3.5% sits in the top ten. Sequencing used PBMCs. These receptors originate from a man younger than 40 in good health and CMV-seropositive.

V usage is TRBV29-1 and J usage is TRBJ2-1, with 11 nucleotides matching TRBD2. Trimming cost V 7 bases and J 15 bases; bases outside gene matches: 14. This CDR3 has 13 residues. Germline V lookup: CDR1 SQVTM, CDR2 ANQGSEA. As DNA, the CDR3 is TGCAGCGCCGAACCCCTTAGCGGGAGGGCCGCGTTCTTC. This encodes CSAEPLSGRAAFF.

This chain connects TRBV6-4 to TRBJ2-2, with 8 bases identical to TRBD2. J was trimmed by 5 bases and V by 3 bases; bases with no gene match: 5. CDR1 MRHNA and CDR2 SNTAGT come from the germline V gene. The CDR3 is 15 residues long. CDR3 amino acids: CASSEDGGATGELFF. The CDR3 bases are TGTGCCAGCAGTGAAGACGGGGGGGCAACCGGGGAGCTGTTTTTT.

The V gene is TRBV7-9, the J gene TRBJ1-1; 7 nucleotides match TRBD1. V gave up 4 bases and J gave up 7 bases; unmatched junction bases: 12. The CDR3 totals 15 residues. Germline values: CDR1 SEHNR, CDR2 FQNEAQ (reference sequence). DNA of the CDR3: TGTGCCAGCAGCTGGACAGGAGGTATCATTGGTGAAGCTTTCTTT. Translating gives CASSWTGGIIGEAFF.

The chain recombines TRBV9 with TRBJ2-7, with a possible D match to TRBD2 (7 bases). CDR3 length equals 15 residues. Germline V gene lookup returns CDR1 SGDLS and CDR2 YYNGEE. V lost 0 bases, J lost 2 bases, and 12 bases lay in between. The CDR3, as DNA: TGTGCCAGCAGCGTAGCGGCGGGGGCCACCTACGAGCAGTACTTC. Protein sequence: CASSVAAGATYEQYF.

The rearrangement links TRBV5-4 to TRBJ2-7, with TRBD1 as a possible D gene (5 bases). V shed 4 bases and J shed 7 bases, with 15 bases lying between them. The germline gives CDR1 SGHNT, CDR2 YYREEE (reference sequence). This CDR3 region has 13 residues. CDR3 in amino acids: CASSPLGAREQYF. The CDR3 bases are TGTGCCAGCAGCCCGCTAGGGGCGCGGGAGCAGTACTTC.

This clone occurred once. This rearrangement joins TRBV7-2 to TRBJ2-1; TRBD2 matches 8 bases. This CDR3 has 19 residues. Per the germline V gene, CDR1 is SGHTA and CDR2 is FQGNSA. The V and J ends lost 5 bases and 2 bases, in that order; junction bases with no gene match: 17. Here the CDR3 reads CASSPIGLTSAFPYNEQFF. CDR3 bases: TGTGCCAGCAGCCCCATCGGGTTGACTAGCGCATTTCCCTACAATGAGCAGTTCTTC.

The chain links TRBV4-1 to TRBJ2-5, with TRBD2 matching over 8 bases. This CDR3 contains 15 residues. Germline lookup yields CDR1 MGHRA and CDR2 YSYEKL. V was pared by 0 bases and J by 3 bases, with 3 bases of the junction left unmatched. The CDR3 DNA is TGCGCCAGCAGCCAAGACGGGAGGGCCGAAGAGACCCAGTACTTC. As protein: CASSQDGRAEETQYF.

In this sample, this clone turned up a few times. The gene calls are TRBV11-1 and TRBJ2-5; 9 positions agree with TRBD2. The junction had 3 bases not matched to a gene; V was cut back by 5 bases and J by 2 bases. CDR1 is SGHAT, CDR2 FQDESV, per germline (reference sequence). This CDR3 is 14 amino acids long. The CDR3 spells CASSRLAAQETQYF. In DNA form, the CDR3 reads TGTGCCAGCAGCCGACTAGCGGCTCAAGAGACCCAGTACTTC.

The gene calls are TRBV6-1 and TRBJ2-7; 9 nucleotides agree with TRBD1. Unmatched junction bases numbered 8, after V lost 6 bases and J lost 5 bases. The CDR3 sequence is 14 residues long. The germline CDR1 and CDR2 sequences are MNHNS and SASEGT. CDR3: CASSRDRVIHEQYF. CDR3 bases: TGTGCCAGCAGCCGGGACAGGGTAATCCACGAGCAGTACTTC.